One sample yielded the 21 T cell receptor beta chains listed below, sequenced in a study of cytomegalovirus exposure and HLA in healthy donors. Amplification used 60 Vbeta primers and 13 Jbeta primers. The protocol was immunoSEQ multiplex PCR, while the TCRdb copy is restricted to in-frame clones and leaves out a portion. This sample has more than 100,000 clones, with over 75% found just once. Sequenced sample: PBMCs. These receptors came from a man aged 25-45 years in good health and CMV-seronegative.

This rearrangement joins TRBV2 to TRBJ2-1; TRBD1 aligns across 10 bases. V lost 7 bases to trimming and J lost 5 bases; unmatched junction nucleotides: 11. This CDR3 comprises 16 residues. Germline V lookup: CDR1 SNHLY, CDR2 FYNNEI. CDR3 sequence reads: CASTLYGQGGNNEQFF. CDR3 nucleotides: TGTGCCAGCACCCTCTACGGACAGGGGGGCAACAATGAGCAGTTCTTC.

The count of this clone is one. This chain links TRBV6-1 with TRBJ2-5, with TRBD1 matching 7 bases. Trimming removed 2 bases from V and 5 bases from J; junction bases left unmatched: 5. The CDR3 extends over 14 amino acids. Looked up from germline, CDR1 is MNHNS and CDR2 is SASEGT. The CDR3 region is CASSERSRGETQYF. The CDR3 coding sequence is TGTGCCAGCAGTGAAAGAAGCAGGGGGGAGACCCAGTACTTC.

The chain has TRBV5-4 and TRBJ1-1, with D perhaps matching TRBD1 (6 bases). The CDR3 spans 13 residues. The V gene lost 5 bases and the J gene lost 2 bases, with 10 bases spanning the gap. Germline lookup yields CDR1 SGHNT and CDR2 YYREEE (reference sequence). CDR3 sequence reads: CASSRTANTEAFF. As DNA, the CDR3 is TGTGCCAGCAGTAGGACAGCCAACACTGAAGCTTTCTTT. Based on the CDR3 plus reference TRBV5-4 and TRBJ1-1, the full variable domain is ETGVTQSPTHLIKTRGQQVTLRCSSQSGHNTVSWYQQALGQGPQFIFQYYREEENGRGNFPPRFSGLQFPNYSSELNVNALELDDSALYLCASSRTANTEAFFGQGTRLTVV.

This chain joins TRBV19 and TRBJ2-7; 8 bases are a match to TRBD2. From germline, CDR1 is LNHDA and CDR2 SQIVND (reference sequence). This CDR3 has 12 amino acids. The junction had 1 base not matched to a gene; V was cut back by 5 bases and J by 4 bases. This CDR3 reads CASSQRGYEQYF. The CDR3 DNA sequence: TGTGCCAGTAGTCAGCGGGGGTACGAGCAGTACTTC.

This rearrangement joins TRBV6-5 to TRBJ2-7, with 11 bases lining up with TRBD1. The CDR3 is 15 residues long. The trim removed 7 bases at V and 4 bases at J, leaving 9 bases unmatched. Germline-derived CDR1 and CDR2 are MNHEY and SVGAGI. In nucleotides, the CDR3 is TGTGCCAGCAATCCCGTGGGACAGGGGGTTTACGAGCAGTACTTC. Residues: CASNPVGQGVYEQYF.

The rearrangement joins TRBV29-1 to TRBJ1-1, with D unresolved. CDR1 and CDR2 (germline): SQVTM, ANQGSEA. The CDR3 is 11 residues long. Between the trimmed V and J ends, which lost 4 bases and 3 bases, there was a span of 6 bases. CDR3 sequence reads: CSVVADTEAFF. CDR3 DNA: TGCAGCGTTGTGGCAGACACTGAAGCTTTCTTT.

The chain has TRBV5-1 and TRBJ2-5, with a weak D call TRBD1 (5 bases). Germline V gene lookup returns CDR1 SGHRS and CDR2 YFSETQ. There are 16 residues in the CDR3. Trimming stripped 4 bases from V and 0 bases from J, with 16 bases between. The CDR3: CASSPSTDIYQETQYF. The CDR3 DNA follows: TGCGCCAGCAGCCCATCGACAGATATCTACCAAGAGACCCAGTACTTC.

The CDR3 bases are TGTGCCAGCAGCCTTGAGTGGGGGCCGAACACCGGGGAGCTGTTTTTT. It encodes CASSLEWGPNTGELFF. This chain connects TRBV6-4 to TRBJ2-2; D perhaps matches TRBD1 (6 bases). The ends were cut back, 6 bases at V and 0 bases at J, with 14 bases in the middle. The CDR3 runs 16 residues. Germline CDR1 and CDR2: MRHNA and SNTAGT.

V is TRBV6-1 and J is TRBJ2-3; 8 nucleotides match TRBD2. V gave up 4 bases and J gave up 1 base; unmatched junction bases: 4. The V gene's germline CDR1 is MNHNS and CDR2 SASEGT. The CDR3 consists of 15 residues. The CDR3 spells CASSVRGGRTDTQYF. The CDR3 DNA follows: TGTGCCAGCAGTGTCCGGGGGGGCCGCACAGATACGCAGTATTTT.

The chain carries TRBV7-2 and TRBJ2-3; D ambiguous. This CDR3 is 13 amino acids long. Trimming took 1 base from V and 4 from J, leaving 6 bases between them. CDR1 is SGHTA, CDR2 FQGNSA, per germline. The CDR3 sequence: CASSLGRPDTQYF. CDR3 nucleotide sequence: TGTGCCAGCAGCTTAGGCAGGCCAGATACGCAGTATTTT.

Comment on this clone: An end of the junction differs from the germline gene, which may be a read error. The genes are TRBV7-9 and TRBJ2-4; D not resolved. This CDR3 region has 14 residues. In germline, CDR1 is SEHNR, CDR2 FQNEAQ (reference sequence). CDR3 bases: TGTGCCAGCAGCTCCGGTCCGGCCAAAAACAGTCAGTACTTC. This encodes CASSSGPAKNSQYF.

J is TRBJ2-3 and V is TRBV5-1; 7 bases match TRBD1. The germline V gene has CDR1 SGHRS and CDR2 YFSETQ. The CDR3 sequence is 14 residues long. The J segment lost 3 bases and the V segment lost 5 bases, leaving 6 bases of the junction unmatched. The CDR3 sequence: CASSRDSRTDTQYF. CDR3 DNA: TGCGCCAGCAGTCGGGACAGCAGGACAGATACGCAGTATTTT. Variable domain in full (rest from reference TRBV5-1 and TRBJ2-3): KAGVTQTPRYLIKTRGQQVTLSCSPISGHRSVSWYQQTPGQGLQFLFEYFSETQRNKGNFPGRFSGRQFSNSRSEMNVSTLELGDSALYLCASSRDSRTDTQYFGPGTRLTVL.

The chain carries TRBV5-4 and TRBJ2-3, with D perhaps matching TRBD2 (6 bases). With 1 base removed from V and 6 bases from J, the gap between germline ends came to 15 bases. Per germline, CDR1 SGHNT and CDR2 YYREEE (reference sequence). The CDR3 contains 15 residues. The CDR3 nucleotides read TGTGCCAGCAGCTTGCGTCTGACGGAGGGGGATACGCAGTATTTT. As protein: CASSLRLTEGDTQYF.

The chain links TRBV29-1 to TRBJ1-2; 7 bases agree with TRBD1. Germline CDR1 and CDR2: SQVTM and ANQGSEA. The CDR3 sequence is 13 residues long. V lost 6 bases and J lost 8; bases outside the gene matches: 12. CDR3 sequence reads: CSVSGQSVKGYTF. CDR3 DNA sequence: TGCAGCGTGTCGGGACAGAGCGTGAAGGGCTACACCTTC.

The chain has TRBV27 and TRBJ2-7; TRBD1 matches 7 bases. J lost 12 bases, V lost 3 bases, and 11 bases had no gene match. The CDR3 spans 13 residues. Germline V gives CDR1 MNHEY, CDR2 SMNVEV (reference sequence). The CDR3 DNA sequence: TGTGCCAGCAGTTTCCCGGGACAGAGCAGGCCGTACTTC. It translates to CASSFPGQSRPYF.

This clone appeared once. The CDR3, as DNA: TGTGCCAGCAGCACAGGTCTATCTGGGGCCAACGTCCTGACTTTC. Protein sequence: CASSTGLSGANVLTF. This chain uses TRBV7-9 with TRBJ2-6, with D tentatively TRBD1 (5 bases). CDR1 is SEHNR and CDR2 is FQNEAQ in the germline V gene (reference sequence). V was cut by 5 bases and J by 1 base, with 9 bases left in between. The CDR3 is made up of 15 amino acids.

The V gene is TRBV30, the J gene TRBJ2-7, with TRBD1 matching 11 bases. The CDR3 covers 14 residues. The germline gives CDR1 GTSNPN, CDR2 SVGIG (reference sequence). J gave up 6 bases and V 1 base, and 5 bases lay outside the gene matches. The CDR3 protein is CAWSAGTGGIEQYF. DNA of the CDR3: TGTGCCTGGAGTGCAGGGACAGGGGGGATCGAGCAGTACTTC.

The chain joins TRBV10-1 to TRBJ2-2, with D possibly matching TRBD1 (6 bases). V lost 6 bases and J lost 1, with 18 bases in between. The CDR3 spans 17 residues. The germline CDR1 and CDR2 sequences are WNHNN and SYGVQD (reference sequence). CDR3 sequence: CASRYPPGAGNTGELFF. The CDR3 nucleotides are TGCGCCAGCAGATACCCCCCAGGGGCCGGGAACACCGGGGAGCTGTTTTTT.

The CDR3, as DNA: TGTGCCAGCAGGGGAGAGGGAACTGGAAACACCATATATTTT. Its translation: CASRGEGTGNTIYF. This chain joins TRBV2 and TRBJ1-3; D gene unclear. CDR3 length: 14 amino acids. Germline values: CDR1 SNHLY, CDR2 FYNNEI. With 6 bases removed from V and 2 bases from J, the gap between germline ends came to 11 bases.

This chain connects TRBV4-3 to TRBJ1-4; no clear D gene. The V end was cut by 1 base, the J end by 1 base, with 10 bases between. The CDR3 length is 16 residues. Germline V gene data show CDR1 as LGHNA and CDR2 as YSLEER. For the CDR3, the DNA is TGCGCCAGCAGCCAAGTCTCTGAGGGAACTAATGAAAAACTGTTTTTT. Its translation is CASSQVSEGTNEKLFF.

This chain joins TRBV10-2 and TRBJ2-7; possibly TRBD2 for D (6 bases). The germline V gene encodes CDR1 WSHSY and CDR2 SAAADI. This CDR3 is built from 14 residues. V dropped 4 bases and J dropped 3 bases, with 13 bases sitting between them. CDR3 DNA sequence: TGCGCCAGCAGTGTTCCCGACGGGGGCTACGAGCAGTACTTC. Translated: CASSVPDGGYEQYF.